Listed here are 23 T cell receptor beta chains from one sample, sequenced in a study of post-analysis software for immune sequencing data. Overall study findings and caveats: The five TRBV segments detected at higher frequency in patients than in controls included TRBV5-6, TRBV5-1 and TRBV20-1.

No antigen has been assigned to these receptors. Carried by the TCR beta cDNA libraries were unique molecular identifiers. TCRdb analysed the PCR reads with MiXCR anew, one entry per CDR3 protein. The sample lists 350,000 to 500,000 distinct CDR3 sequences; roughly 38% were seen once. The sequencing sample was made of blood. These receptor sequences come from a girl aged 2-10 years with multiple sclerosis.

CDR3 region: CSVDERAADTQYF. CDR3 coding DNA: TGCAGCGTTGATGAGCGGGCGGCAGATACGCAGTATTTT. The chain has TRBV29-1 and TRBJ2-3; D possibly corresponds to TRBD2 (6 bases). CDR1 and CDR2 (germline): SQVTM, ANQGSEA. The V end was cut by 3 bases, the J end by 4 bases, with 11 bases between. The length of the CDR3 is 13 residues.

V is TRBV29-1 and J is TRBJ2-4; 11 bases line up with TRBD1. The CDR3 is 12 amino acids. V was pared by 6 bases and J by 7 bases, with 2 bases of the junction left unmatched. Germline V gene sequence: CDR1 SQVTM, CDR2 ANQGSEA. The chain's CDR3 is CSVGQGANIQYF. The CDR3 nucleotides read TGCAGCGTCGGACAGGGGGCCAACATTCAGTACTTC.

The chain is built from TRBV27 and TRBJ2-7, with 8 bases fitting TRBD2. CDR1 is MNHEY, CDR2 SMNVEV, per germline (reference sequence). Trimming cost V 8 bases and J 4 bases; bases outside gene matches: 16. This CDR3 has 16 residues. Written as DNA, the CDR3 is TGTGCCAGCGCACATCCGGGGGGGCTGAGATTTTACGAGCAGTACTTC. Protein: CASAHPGGLRFYEQYF.

The chain combines TRBV28 with TRBJ2-3, with D tentatively TRBD2 (6 bases). CDR3 size: 13 residues. CDR1 is MDHEN, CDR2 SYDVKM, per germline. The ends were cut back, 8 bases at V and 0 bases at J, with 9 bases in the middle. CDR3: CASGRDSTDTQYF. The CDR3 DNA reads TGTGCCAGCGGGCGGGATAGCACAGATACGCAGTATTTT. Complete variable domain (other parts from reference TRBV28 and TRBJ2-3): DVKVTQSSRYLVKRTGEKVFLECVQDMDHENMFWYRQDPGLGLRLIYFSYDVKMKEKGDIPEGYSVSREKKERFSLILESASTNQTSMYLCASGRDSTDTQYFGPGTRLTVL.

On this clonotype: A junction end diverges from the germline sequence, so it may reflect a read error. The V and J genes are TRBV7-9 and TRBJ2-5, with 10 bases aligning to TRBD2. Germline V gives CDR1 SEHNR, CDR2 FQNEAQ (reference sequence). CDR3 length: 15 residues. The CDR3 here is CVSSPGLAAIETQYF. The CDR3 bases are TGTGTCAGCAGCCCCGGACTAGCGGCTATAGAGACCCAGTACTTC.

This chain links TRBV2 with TRBJ1-2; D is uncertain. The CDR3 is 16 amino acids. V lost 6 bases, J lost 4 bases, and 21 bases lay in between. Germline V lookup: CDR1 SNHLY, CDR2 FYNNEI. CDR3 nucleotides: TGTGCCAGCAGGGGGATTGGCTCTTATAGTGGCTATGGCTACACCTTC. As protein: CASRGIGSYSGYGYTF.

The rearrangement joins TRBV9 to TRBJ2-7, with D unclear. V lost 0 bases and J 0 bases, leaving 7 bases between the germline ends. This CDR3 contains 14 residues. Germline V CDR1 and CDR2: SGDLS, YYNGEE. For the CDR3, the DNA is TGTGCCAGCAGCGTAGGGAGTGACTCCTACGAGCAGTACTTC. Protein sequence: CASSVGSDSYEQYF. The variable domain in full, completed from reference TRBV9 and TRBJ2-7, reads DSGVTQTPKHLITATGQRVTLRCSPRSGDLSVYWYQQSLDQGLQFLIQYYNGEERAKGNILERFSAQQFPDLHSELNLSSLELGDSALYFCASSVGSDSYEQYFGPGTRLTVT.

The gene calls are TRBV18 and TRBJ2-7; TRBD2 agrees at 13 bases. Germline CDR1 is KGHSH and CDR2 is LQKENI. CDR3 length: 15 residues. With V trimmed by 4 bases and J by 5 bases, 5 bases remained unmatched. Here the CDR3 DNA reads TGTGCCAGCTCACTAGGACTAGCGGGAGTAAACGAGCAGTACTTC. It is translated as CASSLGLAGVNEQYF. Combining the CDR3 with reference TRBV18 and TRBJ2-7 gives the whole variable domain NAGVMQNPRHLVRRRGQEARLRCSPMKGHSHVYWYRQLPEEGLKFMVYLQKENIIDESGMPKERFSAEFPKEGPSILRIQQVVRGDSAAYFCASSLGLAGVNEQYFGPGTRLTVT.

This clonotype was detected a few times. This sequence joins TRBV27 and TRBJ2-5; D uncertain. Trimming shortened V by 9 bases and J by 5 bases, and 10 bases separated the two germline ends. There are 11 residues in the CDR3. Per the germline V gene, CDR1 is MNHEY and CDR2 is SMNVEV (reference sequence). This CDR3 reads CARRTRETQYF. CDR3 sequence (DNA): TGTGCCAGACGAACCCGGGAGACCCAGTACTTC.

The chain has TRBV20-1 and TRBJ1-2; 10 bases are a match to TRBD1. V dropped 3 bases and J dropped 7; count of bases not matched to a gene: 8. Germline assignment: CDR1 DFQATT and CDR2 SNEGSKA (reference sequence). CDR3 length: 14 residues. CDR3 in DNA: TGCAGTGCTAGGCTAAGACAGGGGGCAGTTGGCTACACCTTC. It translates to CSARLRQGAVGYTF.

The chain combines TRBV27 with TRBJ2-1; 7 bases agree with TRBD1. The CDR3 runs 15 residues. Germline values: CDR1 MNHEY, CDR2 SMNVEV (reference sequence). Trimming at V came to 0 bases and at J to 9 bases, leaving 8 bases not matched to a gene. The CDR3: CASSLSGQVWGEQFF. CDR3 DNA: TGTGCCAGCAGTTTATCAGGACAGGTGTGGGGTGAGCAGTTCTTC.

The J gene is TRBJ2-1, the V gene TRBV12-3 or TRBV12-4, with 8 positions matching TRBD2. The J segment lost 0 bases and the V segment lost 8 bases, leaving 6 bases of the junction unmatched. This CDR3 is built from 15 residues. CDR3 loop: CASASSGRSYNEQFF. The DNA for the CDR3 is TGTGCCAGCGCCTCTAGCGGGCGCTCCTACAATGAGCAGTTCTTC.

This clonotype was detected only a few times. V is TRBV15 and J is TRBJ2-1; D is unclear. The CDR3 is 18 amino acids. Trimming took off 0 bases at V and 0 bases at J, with 15 bases between the two ends. The germline gives CDR1 LNHNV, CDR2 YYDKDF (reference sequence). The CDR3 loop is CATSRDGWLVSSYNEQFF. The DNA for the CDR3 is TGTGCCACCAGCAGAGATGGGTGGCTAGTGAGCTCCTACAATGAGCAGTTCTTC.

This clonotype showed up just a few times. This chain joins TRBV20-1 and TRBJ1-2, with TRBD1 identical over 7 bases. Looked up from germline, CDR1 is DFQATT and CDR2 is SNEGSKA (reference sequence). The J segment lost 8 bases and the V segment lost 3 bases, leaving 6 bases of the junction unmatched. The CDR3 runs to 12 residues. The CDR3 loop is CSARTTGYGYTF. CDR3 in DNA: TGCAGTGCTAGGACGACAGGGTACGGCTACACCTTC.

Worth noting for this clonotype: This may be a read error, as it is one base from a much larger clone. CDR3 nucleotides: TGCGCCAGCAGCTTGGTCCCGACAGGGGATAATCAGCCCCAGCATTTT. Protein sequence: CASSLVPTGDNQPQHF. The V gene is TRBV5-1, the J gene TRBJ1-5; TRBD1 aligns across 8 bases. The CDR3 covers 16 residues. Germline values: CDR1 SGHRS, CDR2 YFSETQ. J was trimmed by 4 bases and V by 0 bases; bases with no gene match: 6.

As regards this clonotype: One end of the junction does not line up with germline, which may come from a read error. The CDR3 is CASSLADRAKAQYF. In nucleotides, the CDR3 is TGTGCTAGCAGCTTGGCGGACAGGGCGAAGGCCCAGTACTTC. The rearrangement uses TRBV7-7 and TRBJ2-5; 8 positions match TRBD1. This CDR3 contains 14 residues. The V gene's germline CDR1 is SSHAT and CDR2 FNYEAQ (reference sequence).

This chain connects TRBV20-1 to TRBJ2-7; 7 bases match TRBD1. Germline CDR1 is DFQATT and CDR2 is SNEGSKA (reference sequence). The CDR3 length is 15 residues. Trimming removed 5 bases from V and 1 base from J; junction bases left unmatched: 11. This CDR3 reads CSASVPKTGSYEQYF. In nucleotides, the CDR3 is TGCAGTGCTTCTGTCCCAAAGACAGGGTCCTACGAGCAGTACTTC.

This clonotype was seen a few times. The CDR3 spells CASSLRRGDSYEQYF. CDR3 coding DNA: TGTGCCAGCAGCTTACGGCGGGGCGACTCCTACGAGCAGTACTTC. The chain uses TRBV7-2 and TRBJ2-7, with D possibly matching TRBD2 (6 bases). The CDR3 is 15 residues long. CDR1 and CDR2 (germline): SGHTA, FQGNSA. The germline V and J ends were trimmed by 2 bases and 0 bases, with 11 bases remaining between them. The whole variable domain, filled in from reference TRBV7-2 and TRBJ2-7, reads GAGVSQSPSNKVTEKGKDVELRCDPISGHTALYWYRQSLGQGLEFLIYFQGNSAPDKSGLPSDRFSAERTGGSVSTLTIQRTQQEDSAVYLCASSLRRGDSYEQYFGPGTRLTVT.

This clonotype turned up a few times. The chain combines TRBV14 with TRBJ1-6; the D is unclear. CDR3 size: 14 residues. Trimming took 4 bases from V and 7 from J, leaving 11 bases between them. Germline lookup yields CDR1 SGHDN and CDR2 FVKESK. The CDR3: CASSLTLMNSPLHF. CDR3 nucleotides: TGTGCCAGCAGCCTGACTCTTATGAATTCACCCCTCCACTTT.

Comment on this clonotype: Germline and junction disagree at one end, which may indicate a read error. CDR3 nucleotides: TGCAGTACTAGAGCGGGCACCTACGAGCAGTACTTC. Its protein product is CSTRAGTYEQYF. This chain connects TRBV20-1 to TRBJ2-7; TRBD2 might be the D (6 bases). CDR3 length: 12 amino acids. CDR1 and CDR2 (germline): DFQATT, SNEGSKA (reference sequence).

V gene TRBV5-1 combines with J gene TRBJ1-6, with a weak D call TRBD1 (5 bases). CDR1 and CDR2 from the germline V gene are SGHRS and YFSETQ. The CDR3 totals 14 residues. Trimming left V 4 bases short and J 15 bases short, with 20 bases between. In nucleotides, the CDR3 is TGCGCCAGCAGCCTTCGGGACGGCACGTTGGACCTCCACTTT. It codes for CASSLRDGTLDLHF.

The gene calls are TRBV7-2 and TRBJ2-5; D call uncertain. The CDR3 has 13 amino acids. Trimming pared 6 bases from V and 6 bases from J, leaving 14 bases between. Germline V gives CDR1 SGHTA, CDR2 FQGNSA. The CDR3 loop reads CASRRINEKTQYF. CDR3 nucleotides: TGTGCCAGCAGGCGAATTAATGAGAAGACCCAGTACTTC.

This clonotype appeared a few times. V gene TRBV20-1 combines with J gene TRBJ2-3; TRBD2 matches at 7 bases. The CDR3 contains 15 residues. V trimming: 3 bases; J trimming: 4 bases; junction bases outside the gene matches: 10. Germline lookup yields CDR1 DFQATT and CDR2 SNEGSKA (reference sequence). The CDR3 protein is CSARAPSGVADTQYF. The CDR3 nucleotides are TGCAGTGCTAGGGCCCCTAGCGGAGTAGCAGATACGCAGTATTTT.